The present T cell receptor beta chain was sequenced within a study of identical twins. Using its own MiXCR run on the 5' RACE reads, TCRdb lists one record per CDR3 protein. This sample has about 720,000 distinct CDR3 sequences, with around a sixth found just once. Germline CDR1 DFQATT, CDR2 SNEGSKA (reference sequence). The V segment lost 6 bases and the J segment 8 bases; nucleotides outside the gene matches: 6. CDR3 length: 14 residues. The same data also contributed to another study, on T cells expressing NK-cell markers. That investigation notes: Researchers got TCR beta repertoires out of sorted CD3+CD56+NKG2C+, CD3+CD56+NKG2C- and CD3+CD56-NKG2C+ T cells. With respect to HCMV, most of the eight sequenced donors were seropositive, and one was seronegative. There were a few donors in whom these clonotypes also led the CD3+CD56-NKG2C+ fraction.

Sequencing used PBMCs. The V and J genes are TRBV20-1 and TRBJ2-1, with 14 nucleotides matching TRBD2. The sequence was obtained from a woman aged 18 to 35 in good health. The CDR3: CSAPGLAGGYEQFF. CDR3 sequence (DNA): TGCAGTGCGCCCGGACTAGCGGGAGGTTATGAGCAGTTCTTC.